This T cell receptor (beta chain) was identified during a study of blood T cell repertoires in COVID-19. Study background: T cells, B-cell-depleted T cells, or PBMCs supplied cDNA or gDNA.

Data came from immunoSEQ multiplex PCR; TCRdb stores just in-frame clones and leaves some out. The table has around 130,000 clones, 90% seen once; the top ten hold 3% to 4%. The CDR3 loop spans 15 amino acids. The V segment lost 5 bases and the J segment 4 bases; nucleotides outside the gene matches: 3. Germline CDR1 reads WNHNN; CDR2 reads SYGVQD (reference sequence). This receptor was obtained from a man aged 45-65 years with active COVID-19. The sample consisted of peripheral blood. The chain recombines TRBV10-1 with TRBJ2-2; 11 nucleotides match TRBD2. The CDR3: CASSRSGRATGELFF. DNA for the CDR3: TGCGCCAGCAGTCGTAGCGGGAGGGCCACCGGGGAGCTGTTTTTT.